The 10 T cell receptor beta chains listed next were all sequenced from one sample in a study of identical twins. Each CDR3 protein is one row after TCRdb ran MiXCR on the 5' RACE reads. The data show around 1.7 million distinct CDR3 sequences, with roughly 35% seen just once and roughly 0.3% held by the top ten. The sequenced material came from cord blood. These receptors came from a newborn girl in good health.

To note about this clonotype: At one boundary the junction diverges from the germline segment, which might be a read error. The CDR3 DNA follows: TGTGCCAGCAATTACTCGGGGAGACGGGATTTAGGCCCATCTAACTATGGCTACACCTTC. Protein sequence: CASNYSGRRDLGPSNYGYTF. V gene TRBV6-5 combines with J gene TRBJ1-2; D unclear. The length of the CDR3 is 20 residues. CDR1 and CDR2 from the germline V gene are MNHEY and SVGAGI.

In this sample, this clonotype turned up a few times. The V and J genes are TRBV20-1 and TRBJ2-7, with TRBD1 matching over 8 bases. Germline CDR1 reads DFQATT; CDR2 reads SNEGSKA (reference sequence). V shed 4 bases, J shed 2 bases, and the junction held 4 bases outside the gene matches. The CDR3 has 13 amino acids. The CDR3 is CSATKTGAYEQYF. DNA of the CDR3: TGCAGTGCTACAAAGACAGGGGCCTACGAGCAGTACTTC.

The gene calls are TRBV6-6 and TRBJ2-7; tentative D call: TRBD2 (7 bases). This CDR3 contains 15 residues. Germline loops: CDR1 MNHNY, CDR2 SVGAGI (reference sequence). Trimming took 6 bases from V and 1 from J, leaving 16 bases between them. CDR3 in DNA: TGTGCCAGCAGGGGGGGGCGAGCGGGGTCCTACGAGCAGTACTTC. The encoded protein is CASRGGRAGSYEQYF.

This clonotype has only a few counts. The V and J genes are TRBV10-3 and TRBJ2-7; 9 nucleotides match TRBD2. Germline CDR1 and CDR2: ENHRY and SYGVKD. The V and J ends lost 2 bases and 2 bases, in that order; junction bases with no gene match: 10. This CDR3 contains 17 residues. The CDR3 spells CAISEGSGRYQTYEQYF. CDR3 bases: TGTGCCATCAGTGAGGGTAGCGGGAGATACCAGACCTACGAGCAGTACTTC.

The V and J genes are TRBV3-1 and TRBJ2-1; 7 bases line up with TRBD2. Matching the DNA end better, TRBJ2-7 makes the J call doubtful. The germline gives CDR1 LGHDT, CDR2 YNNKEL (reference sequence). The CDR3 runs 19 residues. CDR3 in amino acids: CASSQVVAASGPSYNEQYF. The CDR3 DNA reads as TGTGCCAGCAGCCAAGTAGTCGCGGCTAGCGGACCCTCCTACAATGAGCAGTACTTC.

DNA for the CDR3: TGCGCCAGCACCATTAGCGGGGGAAGAGCTGGGGCCAACGTCCTGACTTTC. Residues: CASTISGGRAGANVLTF. The rearrangement uses TRBV5-1 and TRBJ2-6, with 9 bases lining up with TRBD2. The V gene's germline CDR1 is SGHRS and CDR2 YFSETQ. Unmatched junction bases numbered 9, after V lost 6 bases and J lost 2 bases. The CDR3 spans 17 residues.

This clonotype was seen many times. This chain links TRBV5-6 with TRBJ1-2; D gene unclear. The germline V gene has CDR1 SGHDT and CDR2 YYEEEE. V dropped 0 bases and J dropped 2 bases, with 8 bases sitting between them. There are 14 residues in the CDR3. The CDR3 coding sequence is TGTGCCAGCAGCTTGGTCAGCCGGAACTATGGCTACACCTTC. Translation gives CASSLVSRNYGYTF.

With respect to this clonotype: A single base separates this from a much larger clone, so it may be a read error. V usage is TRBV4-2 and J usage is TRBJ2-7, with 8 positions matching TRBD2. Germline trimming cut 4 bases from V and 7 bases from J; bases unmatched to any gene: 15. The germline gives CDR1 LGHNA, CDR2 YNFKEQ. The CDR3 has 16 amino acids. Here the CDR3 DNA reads TGTGCCAGCAGCCCGGATAGCGGGGTATCCTACAATGAGCAGTACTTC. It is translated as CASSPDSGVSYNEQYF.

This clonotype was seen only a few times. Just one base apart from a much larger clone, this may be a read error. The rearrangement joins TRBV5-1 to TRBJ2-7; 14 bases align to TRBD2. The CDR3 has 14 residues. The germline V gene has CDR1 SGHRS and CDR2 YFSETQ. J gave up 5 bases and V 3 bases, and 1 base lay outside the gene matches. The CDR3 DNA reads TGCGCCAGCAGCTGGGGACTAGCGGGAGACGAGCAGTACTTC. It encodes CASSWGLAGDEQYF.

For the CDR3, the DNA is TGTGCCAGCAGTCATCCGGGACTAGCGGCCACCGGGGAGCTGTTTTTT. Amino acids: CASSHPGLAATGELFF. The chain recombines TRBV6-6 with TRBJ2-2, with TRBD2 identical over 11 bases. V lost 5 bases and J lost 4; bases outside the gene matches: 6. The length of the CDR3 is 16 residues. Germline loops: CDR1 MNHNY, CDR2 SVGAGI (reference sequence).